The next 7 T cell receptor beta chains were all read from a single sample in a study of CD8+CD57+ T cells in acquired aplastic anemia. Profiles of TCR beta VDJ and CDR3 were generated from a genomic DNA template. From the reads, TCRdb called clonotypes with MiXCR, one entry per CDR3 protein. The sample holds about 420,000 distinct CDR3 sequences; under 80% are singletons and the top ten take 3% to 5%. The sequenced sample consisted of sorted CD4+, CD8+, or CD8+CD57+ T cells (not recorded which) from PBMCs. Every receptor here comes from a human donor in good health, serving as a control.

The chain joins TRBV7-2 to TRBJ2-7; D remains unclear. Germline V gene data show CDR1 as SGHTA and CDR2 as FQGNSA. CDR3 size: 14 residues. The V end lost 5 bases, the J end lost 13 bases, and 24 bases lay between the germline ends. CDR3 DNA sequence: TGTGCCAGCAGCCCACAGCAGAGGCCCTATGAACATTACTTC. Residues: CASSPQQRPYEHYF.

V gene TRBV7-3 combines with J gene TRBJ2-7; D tentatively reads TRBD1 or TRBD2 (5 bases each). Germline-derived CDR1 and CDR2 are SGHTA and FQGTGA. This CDR3 comprises 14 residues. V was shortened by 5 bases and J by 0 bases, with 11 bases between the two germline ends. CDR3 sequence (DNA): TGTGCCAGCAGCCGGGGCCCAACCTCCTACGAGCAGTACTTC. Encoded protein: CASSRGPTSYEQYF. Full variable domain (missing parts from reference TRBV7-3 and TRBJ2-7): GAGVSQTPSNKVTEKGKYVELRCDPISGHTALYWYRQSLGQGPEFLIYFQGTGAADDSGLPNDRFFAVRPEGSVSTLKIQRTERGDSAVYLCASSRGPTSYEQYFGPGTRLTVT.

A note on this clonotype: Compared with germline, one end of the junction differs, possibly owing to a read error. The chain carries TRBV7-9 and TRBJ1-6; D gene uncertain. The CDR3 loop spans 14 amino acids. CDR1 is SEHNR, CDR2 FQNEAQ, per germline (reference sequence). Here the CDR3 DNA reads TGTGCCAGCAGCTGTGGCCGGGGTACAATCAGCCCCAGCTTT. The encoded protein is CASSCGRGTISPSF.

The CDR3 region is CSPGGNIEDSQYF. DNA for the CDR3: TGCAGCCCCGGAGGCAACATTGAGGATTCGCAGTATTTT. The chain links TRBV20-1 to TRBJ2-3; D possibly corresponds to TRBD2 (5 bases). Germline V gene lookup returns CDR1 DFQATT and CDR2 SNEGSKA (reference sequence). This CDR3 has 13 residues.

This clonotype was observed once. The rearrangement links TRBV7-6 to TRBJ2-3; possible D gene TRBD2, 5 bases. CDR3 length: 15 residues. Trimming took off 1 base at V and 6 bases at J, with 14 bases between the two ends. Germline lookup yields CDR1 SGHVS and CDR2 FNYEAQ. For the CDR3, the DNA is TGTGCCAGCAGCTTAGTTCGGGGAGCCGGGGATACGCAGTATTTT. Translation gives CASSLVRGAGDTQYF.

A few counts support this clonotype. The chain combines TRBV12-3 or TRBV12-4 with TRBJ2-1, with 7 bases identical to TRBD2. The CDR3 length is 14 residues. The ends lost 5 bases at V and 8 bases at J; junction bases unmatched: 9. The CDR3 protein is CASSATGGGDEQFF. CDR3 nucleotides: TGTGCCAGCAGTGCTACGGGGGGTGGGGATGAGCAGTTCTTC.

The V gene is TRBV7-2, the J gene TRBJ1-6, with unresolved D. Per germline, CDR1 SGHTA and CDR2 FQGNSA. Trimming took off 2 bases at V and 6 bases at J, with 14 bases between the two ends. The CDR3 spans 16 residues. CDR3 residues: CASSLSVWGGNSPLHF. CDR3 nucleotides: TGTGCCAGCAGCTTATCGGTCTGGGGAGGTAATTCACCCCTCCACTTT.